This passage covers 30 T cell receptor beta chains from one sample sequenced in a study of vaccination effects on CD4 cells after COVID-19. Pools of viral peptides were used by the ViraFEST assay to expand antigen-specific CD4+ T cells ahead of sequencing. Culture lasted about ten days before CD4+ T cell isolation. Confirmation by PCR established that the person had SARS-CoV-2 infection between March and December 2020. No antigens are known for them. Libraries were prepared by immunoSEQ multiplex PCR; TCRdb keeps only in-frame clonotypes and omits some of them. The sample yields around 30,000 clones, roughly 77% seen once. This material consisted of CD4+ T cells from PBMCs cultured with HCoV-NL63 spike peptides, taken before COVID-19 vaccination. These receptor sequences come from a human donor who had a prior SARS-CoV-2 infection.

The CDR3 region is CASSTRWDPEETRRAFF. For the CDR3, the DNA is TGTGCCAGCAGCACCCGTTGGGACCCCGAGGAAACTAGGCGGGCTTTCTTT. The chain couples TRBV21-1 to TRBJ1-1. TRBV21-1 is shown as a pseudogene. The CDR3 extends over 17 amino acids.

This clone was counted a single time. The junction differs from germline at one of its ends, possibly a read error. V gene TRBV7-7 combines with J gene TRBJ2-5; 9 positions agree with TRBD1. CDR3 length: 15 amino acids. Per the germline V gene, CDR1 is SSHAT and CDR2 is FNYEAQ (reference sequence). CDR3 in DNA: TGTGCTAGCAGTTCCGGGACAGGGTTGGGCGAGACCCAGTACTTC. It codes for CASSSGTGLGETQYF.

V usage is TRBV2 and J usage is TRBJ1-5; 7 bases fit TRBD1. CDR3 length equals 15 residues. Losses at the gene ends were 4 bases for V and 5 bases for J; bases not matched to a gene: 8. The germline gives CDR1 SNHLY, CDR2 FYNNEI. CDR3 DNA: TGTGCCAGCAGTGTGACAGGGAAGTGGCATCAGCCCCAGCATTTT. Its protein product is CASSVTGKWHQPQHF.

V is TRBV9 and J is TRBJ2-5; 9 bases line up with TRBD2. The V gene end was trimmed by 0 bases and the J gene end by 4 bases; junction bases not matched to a gene: 4. The CDR3 is 15 residues long. The germline V gene encodes CDR1 SGDLS and CDR2 YYNGEE. The CDR3 is CASSVGTSAPETQYF. CDR3 in DNA: TGTGCCAGCAGCGTAGGGACTAGCGCGCCAGAGACCCAGTACTTC.

The chain joins TRBV18 to TRBJ1-5; D is possibly TRBD1 (6 bases). The V and J ends lost 3 bases and 3 bases respectively, with 18 bases between them. CDR1 is KGHSH, CDR2 LQKENI, per germline. This CDR3 region has 17 residues. The CDR3, as DNA: TGTGCCAGCTCACCGACTGTGGGCAGGGGAGACAATCAGCCCCAGCATTTT. Translation: CASSPTVGRGDNQPQHF. The full variable domain, completed using reference TRBV18 and TRBJ1-5, is NAGVMQNPRHLVRRRGQEARLRCSPMKGHSHVYWYRQLPEEGLKFMVYLQKENIIDESGMPKERFSAEFPKEGPSILRIQQVVRGDSAAYFCASSPTVGRGDNQPQHFGDGTRLSIL.

V is TRBV18 and J is TRBJ2-2; D is undetermined. Germline CDR1 reads KGHSH; CDR2 reads LQKENI. Trimming removed 3 bases from V and 0 bases from J, with 5 bases in between. The length of the CDR3 is 14 residues. CDR3 amino acids: CASSPLANTGELFF. In DNA, the CDR3 is TGTGCCAGCTCACCCCTGGCGAACACCGGGGAGCTGTTTTTT. Variable domain in full (rest from reference TRBV18 and TRBJ2-2): NAGVMQNPRHLVRRRGQEARLRCSPMKGHSHVYWYRQLPEEGLKFMVYLQKENIIDESGMPKERFSAEFPKEGPSILRIQQVVRGDSAAYFCASSPLANTGELFFGEGSRLTVL.

This clone appeared a single time. This chain uses TRBV30 with TRBJ2-1, with TRBD2 identical over 12 bases. The CDR3 is made up of 17 amino acids. Unmatched junction bases numbered 9, after V lost 0 bases and J lost 6 bases. Germline V gene lookup returns CDR1 GTSNPN and CDR2 SVGIG (reference sequence). CDR3 in DNA: TGTGCCTGGAGTGTCGACTTTCTAGCGGGAGGGTTCAATGAGCAGTTCTTC. Protein sequence: CAWSVDFLAGGFNEQFF.

This chain connects TRBV9 to TRBJ1-4; D is unresolved. CDR1 and CDR2 (germline): SGDLS, YYNGEE. This CDR3 comprises 15 residues. V gave up 3 bases and J gave up 3 bases, with 12 bases separating them. The CDR3 spells CASSGRTVANEKLFF. CDR3 in DNA: TGTGCCAGCAGCGGGAGGACGGTTGCTAATGAAAAACTGTTTTTT.

The CDR3 DNA sequence: TGCGCCAGCAGCCAAGAGAGGGAGGTCAGTGAGCAGTTCTTC. Amino acid sequence: CASSQEREVSEQFF. This chain joins TRBV4-3 and TRBJ2-1; perhaps TRBD2 as D (6 bases). The CDR3 covers 14 residues. Germline assignment: CDR1 LGHNA and CDR2 YSLEER. V dropped 0 bases and J dropped 9 bases, with 12 bases sitting between them.

The genes are TRBV19 and TRBJ2-4, with 9 nucleotides matching TRBD2. The CDR3 totals 17 residues. Per the germline V gene, CDR1 is LNHDA and CDR2 is SQIVND (reference sequence). V shed 8 bases, J shed 0 bases, and the junction held 11 bases outside the gene matches. The CDR3 protein is CASAKRGALLAKNIQYF. The CDR3 nucleotides read TGTGCCAGTGCTAAGCGGGGGGCATTACTAGCCAAAAACATTCAGTACTTC.

There are a few counts of this clone. The chain couples TRBV7-9 to TRBJ2-3, with 11 bases lining up with TRBD2. V lost 3 bases to trimming and J lost 0 bases; unmatched junction nucleotides: 2. The germline V gene encodes CDR1 SEHNR and CDR2 FQNEAQ (reference sequence). The CDR3 extends over 16 amino acids. DNA for the CDR3: TGTGCCAGCAGCTTTAGGACTAGCGGGAGCACAGATACGCAGTATTTT. It encodes CASSFRTSGSTDTQYF. Based on the CDR3 plus reference TRBV7-9 and TRBJ2-3, the full variable domain is DTGVSQNPRHKITKRGQNVTFRCDPISEHNRLYWYRQTLGQGPEFLTYFQNEAQLEKSRLLSDRFSAERPKGSFSTLEIQRTEQGDSAMYLCASSFRTSGSTDTQYFGPGTRLTVL.

The chain combines TRBV4-1 with TRBJ2-1, with D maybe TRBD1 (5 bases). The CDR3 totals 14 residues. Germline CDR1 reads MGHRA; CDR2 reads YSYEKL. With 4 bases removed from V and 3 bases from J, the gap between germline ends came to 10 bases. In nucleotides, the CDR3 is TGCGCCAGCAGCCGCAGGGTGGGCTACAATGAGCAGTTCTTC. Protein sequence: CASSRRVGYNEQFF.

V usage is TRBV5-8 and J usage is TRBJ2-5; D unclear. Germline CDR1 and CDR2: SGHTS and YDEGEE. This CDR3 contains 12 residues. Trimming removed 5 bases from V and 4 bases from J, with 9 bases in between. Written as DNA, the CDR3 is TGTGCCAGCAGATGGGTTGGAGAGACCCAGTACTTC. Amino acids: CASRWVGETQYF.

The V gene is TRBV6-2 or TRBV6-3, the J gene TRBJ2-7; D gene ambiguous. Germline values: CDR1 MNHEY, CDR2 SVGEGT. V lost 4 bases to trimming and J lost 0 bases, with 7 bases between them. The length of the CDR3 is 13 residues. Here the CDR3 DNA reads TGTGCCAGCAGTTTTACCTTCTCCTACGAGCAGTACTTC. This gives the protein CASSFTFSYEQYF.

V gene TRBV18 combines with J gene TRBJ2-7; D is unclear. Trimming took off 0 bases at V and 4 bases at J, with 13 bases between the two ends. This CDR3 is 15 amino acids long. CDR1 is KGHSH, CDR2 LQKENI, per germline. The CDR3 nucleotides are TGTGCCAGCTCACCACCGGGTGCCGCCGGGTACGAGCAGTACTTC. It yields the protein CASSPPGAAGYEQYF.

This chain uses TRBV27 with TRBJ1-6, with a possible D match to TRBD1 (5 bases). Trimming left V 5 bases short and J 6 bases short, with 17 bases between. Germline-derived CDR1 and CDR2 are MNHEY and SMNVEV (reference sequence). The length of the CDR3 is 16 residues. CDR3 coding DNA: TGTGCCAGCAGTCCCTATCCAGGGTCAAGTAATTCACCCCTCCACTTT. Its translation is CASSPYPGSSNSPLHF.

The chain combines TRBV6-5 with TRBJ1-1, with a possible D match to TRBD1 (6 bases). The CDR3 runs 15 residues. Germline V lookup: CDR1 MNHEY, CDR2 SVGAGI. Trimming took 7 bases from V and 4 from J, leaving 19 bases between them. CDR3 sequence (DNA): TGTGCCAGCATCCGAGACAGGTTGTCGCGCACTGAAGCTTTCTTT. Amino acids: CASIRDRLSRTEAFF.

The rearrangement links TRBV28 to TRBJ2-7; unclear D gene. V shed 1 base and J shed 2 bases, with 6 bases lying between them. Germline CDR1 reads MDHEN; CDR2 reads SYDVKM. The CDR3 totals 13 residues. The CDR3: CASSLYATYEQYF. CDR3 bases: TGTGCCAGCAGTTTATACGCTACCTACGAGCAGTACTTC. The whole variable domain, remainder taken from reference TRBV28 and TRBJ2-7, is DVKVTQSSRYLVKRTGEKVFLECVQDMDHENMFWYRQDPGLGLRLIYFSYDVKMKEKGDIPEGYSVSREKKERFSLILESASTNQTSMYLCASSLYATYEQYFGPGTRLTVT.

The chain combines TRBV5-1 with TRBJ2-7; 10 bases fit TRBD1. V trimming: 8 bases; J trimming: 7 bases; junction bases outside the gene matches: 12. Germline loops: CDR1 SGHRS, CDR2 YFSETQ. There are 14 residues in the CDR3. The CDR3 DNA follows: TGCGCCAGTTCCTACTCGGGACAGGGGCGAGAGCAGTACTTC. Protein: CASSYSGQGREQYF.

This clone was seen a few times. The chain uses TRBV23-1 and TRBJ2-7, with TRBD1 identical over 8 bases. TRBV23-1 is marked as an open reading frame, function uncertain. CDR3 length: 16 amino acids. The junction had 13 bases not matched to a gene; V was cut back by 3 bases and J by 6 bases. In DNA form, the CDR3 reads TGCGCCAGCAGTCAGCTAACAAAGGACAGGGTTCTCGAGCAGTACTTC. It yields the protein CASSQLTKDRVLEQYF.

The J gene is TRBJ2-3, the V gene TRBV6-1; 9 nucleotides match TRBD1. Germline CDR1 and CDR2: MNHNS and SASEGT. This CDR3 contains 15 residues. The ends lost 1 base at V and 5 bases at J; junction bases unmatched: 4. The CDR3 is CASSEDRGHKDTQYF. The CDR3, as DNA: TGTGCCAGCAGTGAAGACAGGGGGCATAAAGATACGCAGTATTTT.

CDR3 sequence (DNA): TGTGCCAGCAGTGACCCTGTCGGCGGGACAGGAACGAACACTGAAGCTTTCTTT. Protein sequence: CASSDPVGGTGTNTEAFF. The chain employs TRBV6-4 and TRBJ1-1, with 8 bases lining up with TRBD1. V lost 2 bases to trimming and J lost 1 base; unmatched junction nucleotides: 12. This CDR3 has 18 residues. Germline CDR1 is MRHNA and CDR2 is SNTAGT.

The rearrangement links TRBV29-1 to TRBJ2-3; a possible D gene is TRBD1 (5 bases). CDR3 length equals 16 residues. Germline CDR1 and CDR2: SQVTM and ANQGSEA. With 7 bases removed from V and 4 bases from J, the gap between germline ends came to 24 bases. The CDR3 reads CSAKGFGARFADTQYF. The DNA of the CDR3 is TGCAGCGCCAAGGGGTTTGGGGCGCGGTTCGCAGATACGCAGTATTTT.

The V call is TRBV4-2, the J call TRBJ2-4, with 10 bases matching TRBD1. V was clipped by 4 bases and J by 9 bases; unmatched bases: 9. Germline V gives CDR1 LGHNA, CDR2 YNFKEQ. The CDR3 is made up of 15 amino acids. The chain's CDR3 is CASSRWGTGVGIQYF. CDR3 DNA: TGTGCCAGCAGCCGATGGGGGACAGGGGTTGGCATTCAGTACTTC.

This chain links TRBV7-8 with TRBJ2-1; 10 bases are a match to TRBD2. V gave up 5 bases and J gave up 4 bases; unmatched junction bases: 8. Germline V lookup: CDR1 SGHVS, CDR2 FQNEAQ. CDR3 length equals 16 residues. CDR3 amino acids: CASSPPPSGGYNEQFF. CDR3 in DNA: TGTGCCAGCAGCCCGCCTCCTAGCGGGGGATACAATGAGCAGTTCTTC.

The genes are TRBV7-8 and TRBJ2-3; 9 nucleotides line up with TRBD2. The trim removed 3 bases at V and 0 bases at J, leaving 13 bases unmatched. This CDR3 is built from 19 residues. CDR1 and CDR2 from the germline V gene are SGHVS and FQNEAQ. The CDR3 sequence: CASSLPSGKGGSSTDTQYF. The DNA for the CDR3 is TGTGCCAGCAGCTTGCCTAGCGGGAAGGGTGGTTCTAGCACAGATACGCAGTATTTT.

The chain is built from TRBV6-2 or TRBV6-3 and TRBJ2-7; D may be TRBD2 (5 bases). The CDR3 is made up of 19 amino acids. V lost 3 bases and J lost 4, with 28 bases in between. The germline V gene has CDR1 MNHEY and CDR2 SVGEGT. The CDR3 sequence is CASSYPSSGARGSLYEQYF. For the CDR3, the DNA is TGTGCCAGCAGTTATCCTTCTTCGGGTGCGAGAGGGTCCCTATACGAGCAGTACTTC.

The chain is built from TRBV21-1 and TRBJ2-3; the table's D call TRBD1 went unverified against the DNA. TRBV21-1 corresponds to a pseudogene. There are 14 residues in the CDR3. The CDR3 DNA reads as TGTGCCAGCAGCAAGGCCAAAACCACAGATACGCAGTATTTT. Translated, it gives CASSKAKTTDTQYF.

This chain connects TRBV12-3 or TRBV12-4 to TRBJ2-2; D is unresolved. V was trimmed by 4 bases and J by 1 base, leaving 4 bases between them. This CDR3 contains 13 residues. CDR3 sequence: CASSWRNTGELFF. CDR3 nucleotide sequence: TGTGCCAGCAGTTGGAGGAACACCGGGGAGCTGTTTTTT.

Written as DNA, the CDR3 is TGTGCCAGTAGTATCCTAGCGGGGCGAGATACGCAGTATTTT. Its protein is CASSILAGRDTQYF. The V and J genes are TRBV19 and TRBJ2-3, with TRBD2 identical over 9 bases. This CDR3 comprises 14 residues. Trimming took 3 bases from V and 5 from J; bases not matched to a gene: 3. Germline loops: CDR1 LNHDA, CDR2 SQIVND (reference sequence).